These 28 T cell receptor beta chains share one sample of origin, sequenced in a study of blood T cell repertoires in COVID-19. The repertoire was sequenced with immunoSEQ multiplex PCR; TCRdb's copy has only in-frame clones and lacks some. The sample records fewer than 350,000 clones, around 90% being singletons. Source material: PBMCs or T cells enriched from blood (not recorded which). The receptors derive from a woman aged 30 to 39 who had recovered from COVID-19.

The V and J genes are TRBV6-1 and TRBJ1-5, with D hard to call. The V gene's germline CDR1 is MNHNS and CDR2 SASEGT. The V end lost 3 bases, the J end lost 5 bases, and 8 bases lay between the germline ends. CDR3 length: 13 residues. The CDR3 loop reads CASSEEFYQPQHF. CDR3 DNA sequence: TGTGCCAGCAGTGAGGAGTTCTATCAGCCCCAGCATTTT.

The CDR3: CASSLVGLKQYF. The CDR3 nucleotides are TGTGCCAGCAGTTTAGTTGGACTAAAGCAGTATTTT. The chain has TRBV28 and TRBJ2-3; perhaps TRBD2 as D (6 bases). With 2 bases removed from V and 11 bases from J, the gap between germline ends came to 11 bases. The CDR3 is 12 amino acids. Germline V gene sequence: CDR1 MDHEN, CDR2 SYDVKM. The full variable domain, with the rest looked up from reference TRBV28 and TRBJ2-3, is DVKVTQSSRYLVKRTGEKVFLECVQDMDHENMFWYRQDPGLGLRLIYFSYDVKMKEKGDIPEGYSVSREKKERFSLILESASTNQTSMYLCASSLVGLKQYFGPGTRLTVL.

The count of this clone is one. The chain combines TRBV13 with TRBJ1-1; a possible D gene is TRBD1 (6 bases). The V gene lost 3 bases and the J gene lost 4 bases, with 9 bases spanning the gap. CDR1 and CDR2 from the germline V gene are PRHDT and FYEKMQ (reference sequence). CDR3 length: 13 amino acids. The CDR3 loop reads CASSFNRATEAFF. The CDR3 nucleotides are TGTGCCAGCAGCTTTAACAGGGCCACTGAAGCTTTCTTT.

This clone was seen a few times. The CDR3 DNA follows: TGTGCCTGGAGTGTACTGCAGGGATATGGCTACACCTTC. This sequence encodes CAWSVLQGYGYTF. The chain combines TRBV30 with TRBJ1-2, with D possibly matching TRBD1 (5 bases). V dropped 0 bases and J dropped 5 bases, with 10 bases sitting between them. From germline, CDR1 is GTSNPN and CDR2 SVGIG (reference sequence). The CDR3 loop spans 13 amino acids.

The gene calls are TRBV27 and TRBJ2-3; 9 bases map to TRBD1. The ends lost 2 bases at V and 4 bases at J; junction bases unmatched: 4. Germline V CDR1 and CDR2: MNHEY, SMNVEV (reference sequence). This CDR3 is built from 15 residues. CDR3 protein: CASSLITGGPDTQYF. CDR3 nucleotides: TGTGCCAGCAGTTTAATCACAGGGGGCCCAGATACGCAGTATTTT.

The J gene is TRBJ2-1, the V gene TRBV30, with a tentative D call TRBD2 (6 bases). V lost 0 bases and J 11 bases, leaving 20 bases between the germline ends. Germline assignment: CDR1 GTSNPN and CDR2 SVGIG (reference sequence). The CDR3 spans 15 residues. Here the CDR3 reads CAWSVRASAAQKQFF. CDR3 DNA: TGTGCCTGGAGTGTACGGGCTAGCGCTGCACAAAAGCAGTTCTTC.

This clone has a single count. The chain uses TRBV12-3 or TRBV12-4 and TRBJ1-1; 7 nucleotides match TRBD1. V trimming: 6 bases; J trimming: 1 base; junction bases outside the gene matches: 2. The CDR3 extends over 13 amino acids. CDR3 bases: TGTGCCAGCAGGAGGACAGGGAACACTGAAGCTTTCTTT. This sequence encodes CASRRTGNTEAFF.

The V call is TRBV6-2 or TRBV6-3, the J call TRBJ1-2; TRBD1 matches 8 bases. CDR1 and CDR2 from the germline V gene are MNHEY and SVGEGT. The CDR3 has 15 amino acids. The ends lost 0 bases at V and 4 bases at J; junction bases unmatched: 4. CDR3 DNA sequence: TGTGCCAGCAGTTACTCGGCAGGGGGCATCTATGGCTACACCTTC. Its translation is CASSYSAGGIYGYTF.

V and J are TRBV7-9 and TRBJ2-7, with a tentative D call TRBD2 (5 bases). V was shortened by 5 bases and J by 1 base, with 15 bases between the two germline ends. CDR3 size: 15 residues. Germline lookup yields CDR1 SEHNR and CDR2 FQNEAQ (reference sequence). The CDR3 DNA reads as TGTGCCAGCAGCCAGGTGAGGGCCGAATCCTACGAGCAGTACTTC. This gives the protein CASSQVRAESYEQYF.

J is TRBJ1-5 and V is TRBV4-3; a possible D gene is TRBD1 (6 bases). Trimming shortened V by 0 bases and J by 5 bases, and 11 bases separated the two germline ends. CDR1 is LGHNA and CDR2 is YSLEER in the germline V gene. This CDR3 has 15 residues. The CDR3 is CASSQDPAGDQPQHF. The CDR3 DNA is TGCGCCAGCAGCCAAGATCCGGCAGGGGATCAGCCCCAGCATTTT.

The rearrangement joins TRBV5-8 to TRBJ2-7, with D perhaps TRBD2 (6 bases). The V end lost 2 bases, the J end lost 1 base, and 10 bases lay between the germline ends. Germline V gene sequence: CDR1 SGHTS, CDR2 YDEGEE. The CDR3 extends over 14 amino acids. The CDR3 loop reads CASSFVLASYEQYF. The CDR3 DNA is TGTGCCAGCAGCTTTGTTCTAGCGTCCTACGAGCAGTACTTC.

V is TRBV7-9 and J is TRBJ1-5; weak D call: TRBD1 (6 bases). Germline values: CDR1 SEHNR, CDR2 FQNEAQ (reference sequence). Trimming pared 6 bases from V and 10 bases from J, leaving 16 bases between. CDR3 length: 13 residues. The CDR3 reads CASSSGQGSPQHF. DNA of the CDR3: TGTGCCAGCAGTTCCGGCCAGGGGTCACCCCAGCATTTT.

This sequence joins TRBV9 and TRBJ1-2; TRBD1 matches 8 bases. With V trimmed by 0 bases and J by 4 bases, 5 bases remained unmatched. The germline V gene encodes CDR1 SGDLS and CDR2 YYNGEE. This CDR3 contains 15 residues. Here the CDR3 DNA reads TGTGCCAGCAGCGTAGAGGCAGGGGGCGGCTATGGCTACACCTTC. Its translation is CASSVEAGGGYGYTF. Drawing the rest from reference TRBV9 and TRBJ1-2, the complete variable domain is DSGVTQTPKHLITATGQRVTLRCSPRSGDLSVYWYQQSLDQGLQFLIQYYNGEERAKGNILERFSAQQFPDLHSELNLSSLELGDSALYFCASSVEAGGGYGYTFGSGTRLTVV.

The rearrangement uses TRBV19 and TRBJ1-2, with D possibly TRBD1 on 6 matching bases. The V end was cut by 3 bases, the J end by 4 bases, with 12 bases between. Germline CDR1 is LNHDA and CDR2 is SQIVND (reference sequence). The CDR3 has 14 residues. CDR3 sequence (DNA): TGTGCCAGTAGTATGCAGGGGCGCGGCTATGGCTACACCTTC. Amino acid sequence: CASSMQGRGYGYTF. The complete variable domain, with remaining parts taken from reference TRBV19 and TRBJ1-2, reads DGGITQSPKYLFRKEGQNVTLSCEQNLNHDAMYWYRQDPGQGLRLIYYSQIVNDFQKGDIAEGYSVSREKKESFPLTVTSAQKNPTAFYLCASSMQGRGYGYTFGSGTRLTVV.

The chain uses TRBV7-2 and TRBJ2-7; D is perhaps TRBD2 (5 bases). There are 17 residues in the CDR3. Trimming cost V 1 base and J 0 bases, with 16 bases left between them. Germline values: CDR1 SGHTA, CDR2 FQGNSA. The CDR3 here is CASSLVGGLTSSYEQYF. CDR3 DNA: TGTGCCAGCAGCTTAGTTGGCGGGTTAACTAGCTCCTACGAGCAGTACTTC.

A single count supports this clone. The chain has TRBV28 and TRBJ2-7; possible D gene TRBD2, 6 bases. The CDR3 sequence is 14 residues long. The ends were cut back, 7 bases at V and 1 base at J, with 14 bases in the middle. Germline V gene sequence: CDR1 MDHEN, CDR2 SYDVKM. CDR3 loop: CASTTGLKSYEQYF. The DNA of the CDR3 is TGTGCCAGCACCACGGGACTGAAATCCTACGAGCAGTACTTC.

The chain recombines TRBV12-3 or TRBV12-4 with TRBJ1-1; D remains unclear. The CDR3 sequence is 13 residues long. Between the trimmed V and J ends, which lost 1 base and 6 bases, there was a span of 9 bases. The CDR3, as DNA: TGTGCCAGCAGTTTAGGTCAAACTCCTGAAGCTTTCTTT. Protein product: CASSLGQTPEAFF.

The chain couples TRBV7-2 to TRBJ2-6; maybe TRBD2 (5 bases). CDR3 length: 17 residues. Trimming took 0 bases from V and 5 from J, leaving 14 bases between them. The V gene's germline CDR1 is SGHTA and CDR2 FQGNSA. CDR3 DNA: TGTGCCAGCAGCTTAGCGCTGGCCAGCGGTAGGGCCAACGTCCTGACTTTC. Its protein is CASSLALASGRANVLTF.

The chain has TRBV5-1 and TRBJ2-5, with 14 bases identical to TRBD2. Germline V gene data show CDR1 as SGHRS and CDR2 as YFSETQ. The CDR3 is made up of 21 amino acids. J gave up 4 bases and V 0 bases, and 17 bases lay outside the gene matches. CDR3 coding DNA: TGCGCCAGCAGCTTGGCACAGACTAGCGGGGGGGCCCCGGGCCCACGAGAGACCCAGTACTTC. Translating it yields CASSLAQTSGGAPGPRETQYF.

This clone turned up a few times. The chain carries TRBV27 and TRBJ2-1, with D unclear. Between the trimmed V and J ends, which lost 2 bases and 8 bases, there was a span of 13 bases. Germline-derived CDR1 and CDR2 are MNHEY and SMNVEV (reference sequence). The CDR3 spans 14 residues. CDR3 in amino acids: CASSLLGSLDEQFF. CDR3 nucleotides: TGTGCCAGCAGTTTACTTGGTAGCTTGGATGAGCAGTTCTTC.

This clone was counted a single time. The chain carries TRBV5-1 and TRBJ2-1, with unresolved D. Germline assignment: CDR1 SGHRS and CDR2 YFSETQ. With 0 bases removed from V and 9 bases from J, the gap between germline ends came to 7 bases. CDR3 length equals 12 residues. This CDR3 is CASSLGRGEQFF. CDR3 nucleotides: TGCGCCAGCAGCTTGGGTCGCGGTGAGCAGTTCTTC.

The chain is built from TRBV6-2 or TRBV6-3 and TRBJ2-3; 8 bases line up with TRBD2. V trimming: 0 bases; J trimming: 4 bases; junction bases outside the gene matches: 6. The CDR3 sequence is 16 residues long. The germline CDR1 and CDR2 sequences are MNHEY and SVGEGT. CDR3 in amino acids: CASSYSAGGGADTQYF. The CDR3 nucleotides read TGTGCCAGCAGTTACTCGGCGGGAGGTGGGGCAGATACGCAGTATTTT.

This clone was observed a single time. The rearrangement links TRBV28 to TRBJ2-2; 8 bases are a match to TRBD1. Germline-derived CDR1 and CDR2 are MDHEN and SYDVKM. The CDR3 has 16 amino acids. J lost 4 bases, V lost 2 bases, and 6 bases had no gene match. The CDR3 DNA reads as TGTGCCAGCAGTTTAGGACAGGGTAGTGGCACCGGGGAGCTGTTTTTT. Translated, it gives CASSLGQGSGTGELFF.

J is TRBJ2-1 and V is TRBV11-2, with a possible D match to TRBD2 (6 bases). Trimming took off 1 base at V and 9 bases at J, with 16 bases between the two ends. The length of the CDR3 is 15 residues. The germline V gene encodes CDR1 SGHAT and CDR2 FQNNGV. CDR3 in amino acids: CASSLGSGGPREQFF. For the CDR3, the DNA is TGTGCCAGCAGCTTAGGAAGCGGAGGGCCGCGTGAGCAGTTCTTC.

This chain links TRBV27 with TRBJ2-3; D might be TRBD2 (6 bases). Per the germline V gene, CDR1 is MNHEY and CDR2 is SMNVEV (reference sequence). This CDR3 contains 14 residues. Trimming stripped 3 bases from V and 1 base from J, with 8 bases between. The CDR3 here is CASSLAGRTDTQYF. The CDR3, as DNA: TGTGCCAGCAGTTTGGCGGGGCGCACAGATACGCAGTATTTT.

V usage is TRBV5-4 and J usage is TRBJ2-7, with D hard to call. CDR1 and CDR2 (germline): SGHNT, YYREEE (reference sequence). CDR3 length: 13 amino acids. Trimming took 3 bases from V and 3 from J, leaving 10 bases between them. The CDR3 reads CASSSPPGYEQYF. The CDR3 DNA reads as TGTGCCAGCAGCTCCCCCCCGGGCTACGAGCAGTACTTC.

This clone was detected once. This sequence joins TRBV4-1 and TRBJ1-2; 9 bases align to TRBD1. The CDR3 runs 18 residues. Per the germline V gene, CDR1 is MGHRA and CDR2 is YSYEKL. V shed 0 bases and J 4 bases; nucleotides not matched to a gene: 12. The CDR3 coding sequence is TGCGCCAGCAGCCAAGAAACCCAACTCCGGGACAGGGTCTATGGCTACACCTTC. Its protein product is CASSQETQLRDRVYGYTF.

This clone has a single count. The CDR3 sequence is CATADWGATEAFF. CDR3 DNA sequence: TGTGCCACCGCAGATTGGGGAGCCACTGAAGCTTTCTTT. This rearrangement joins TRBV27 to TRBJ1-1; D remains unclear. This CDR3 is 13 amino acids long. Germline V gene sequence: CDR1 MNHEY, CDR2 SMNVEV (reference sequence). Deletions cut 10 bases from V and 4 bases from J, with 16 bases between.